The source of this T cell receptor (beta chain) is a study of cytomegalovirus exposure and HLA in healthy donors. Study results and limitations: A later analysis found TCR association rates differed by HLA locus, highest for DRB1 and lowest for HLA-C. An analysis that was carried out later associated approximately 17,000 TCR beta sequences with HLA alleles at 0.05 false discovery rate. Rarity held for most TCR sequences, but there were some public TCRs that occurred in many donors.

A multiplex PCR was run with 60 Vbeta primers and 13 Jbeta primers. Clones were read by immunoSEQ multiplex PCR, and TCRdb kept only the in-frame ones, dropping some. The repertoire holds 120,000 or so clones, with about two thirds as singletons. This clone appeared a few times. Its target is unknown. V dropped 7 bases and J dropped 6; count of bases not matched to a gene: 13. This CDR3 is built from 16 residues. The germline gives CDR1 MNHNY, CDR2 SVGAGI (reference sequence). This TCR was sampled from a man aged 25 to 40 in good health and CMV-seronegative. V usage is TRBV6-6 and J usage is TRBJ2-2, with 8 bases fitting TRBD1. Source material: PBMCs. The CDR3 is CASTNRGQAKSGELFF. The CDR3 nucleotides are TGTGCCAGCACCAACAGGGGACAGGCAAAGTCCGGGGAGCTGTTTTTT.